This T cell receptor (beta chain) was identified during a study of blood T cell repertoires in COVID-19. Study-level information: Acute-phase and convalescent COVID-19 samples originated in the United States, Italy and Spain.

The CDR3 is made up of 13 amino acids. V was pared by 5 bases and J by 8 bases, with 15 bases between. Per the germline V gene, CDR1 is SNHLY and CDR2 is FYNNEI. Only in-frame clones appear in the TCRdb table, and some are missing; sequencing was by immunoSEQ multiplex PCR. Of roughly 100,000 clones listed, over 80% are singletons. The clonotype comes from a man between 50 and 59 years old with acute or convalescent COVID-19. The gene calls are TRBV2 and TRBJ1-2; a possible D gene is TRBD1 (5 bases). The source material was peripheral blood. CDR3 DNA sequence: TGTGCCAGCAGTCCCGAGGAACAGGAGGGCTACACCTTC. This codes for CASSPEEQEGYTF.